These T cell receptor beta chains were read from a single sample in a study of control samples from healthy donors and cancer patients. Using immunoSEQ multiplex PCR, the repertoire was profiled, and TCRdb retains in-frame clones only, with some absent. The sample includes approximately 100,000 clones, roughly 89% of them seen just once. The source material was PBMCs. These receptors originate from a man aged 55 to 69 with lung cancer. Both conserved end residues are part of each CDR3. A D gene is named only where the DNA matches it firmly. Not every row has a clone size; where given, it reads once, few, many or a size class.

j_call	v_call	clone_size	d_call	cdr3_nt	cdr3_aa
TRBJ1-2	TRBV6-5	.	.	TGTGCCAGCCGTCTGGGGTTTAACTATGGCTACACCTTC	CASRLGFNYGYTF
TRBJ2-3	TRBV7-8	.	TRBD2	TGTGCCAGCAGCTTAGGAAGGGCGGGGGGGAGGCAGGATACGCAGTATTTT	CASSLGRAGGRQDTQYF
TRBJ2-4	TRBV30	.	.	TGTGCCTGGAGTCGAGGGGCTTTAGTAAACATTCAGTACTTC	CAWSRGALVNIQYF
TRBJ2-5	TRBV2	.	.	TGTGCCAGCGGGGCCCCCGCGGAGACCCAGTACTTC	CASGAPAETQYF
TRBJ2-7	TRBV29-1	.	.	TGCAGCGTTGAAGGTATGGGGGAGCAGTACTTC	CSVEGMGEQYF
TRBJ1-1	TRBV20-1	.	.	TGCAGTGCTAGTCTGGGGAACACTGAAGCTTTCTTT	CSASLGNTEAFF
TRBJ2-5	TRBV25-1	few	.	TGTGCCATCTCCTGGGATGGTCAGACCCAGTACTTC	CAISWDGQTQYF
TRBJ1-5	TRBV29-1	.	.	TGCAGCGCCTCTTCGGGGGGGCAGCCCCAGCATTTT	CSASSGGQPQHF
TRBJ1-3	TRBV6-5	.	.	TGTGCCAGCAGTTACGGGTCGGTCCACTCTGGAAACACCATATATTTT	CASSYGSVHSGNTIYF
TRBJ1-1	TRBV30	.	.	TGTGCCTGGAACCCGACAGCCTACACTGAAGCTTTCTTT	CAWNPTAYTEAFF
TRBJ2-3	TRBV11-3	.	.	TGTGCCAGCAGCCGGGATACGCAGTATTTT	CASSRDTQYF
TRBJ2-5	TRBV5-1	.	TRBD2	TGCGCCAGCAGCTCGGGACTAGCGGGGGAAGAGACCCAGTACTTC	CASSSGLAGEETQYF
TRBJ1-3	TRBV6-5	.	TRBD1	TGTGCCAGCAGTTTACTTTCAGGGGGGTCTGGAAACACCATATATTTT	CASSLLSGGSGNTIYF
TRBJ2-2	TRBV7-3	once	.	TGTGCCAGCAACCATATCCCGACAGGGAACACCGGGGAGCTGTTTTTT	CASNHIPTGNTGELFF
TRBJ1-1	TRBV5-1	.	.	TGCGCCAGCAGCTTGGGAGTACTGCTGAACACTGAAGCTTTCTTT	CASSLGVLLNTEAFF
TRBJ2-7	TRBV7-8	.	TRBD1	TGTGCCAGCAGCTTCGGGACAGGGATTTACGAGCAGTACTTC	CASSFGTGIYEQYF
TRBJ1-5	TRBV30	.	.	TGTGCTATGGAAGGGGGGGGGTTTTACAATCAGCCCCAGCATTTT	CAMEGGGFYNQPQHF
TRBJ1-3	TRBV9	.	.	TGTGCCAGCAGCGCAAGGGGAAACACCATATATTTT	CASSARGNTIYF
TRBJ2-6	TRBV7-2	once	.	TGTGCCAGCAGCTTAGGGCGGCGGGCAGGGGCCAACGTCCTGACTTTC	CASSLGRRAGANVLTF
TRBJ2-7	TRBV7-2	.	TRBD2	TGTGCCAGCAGCCGGGGGGTTGACTCCTACGAGCAGTACTTC	CASSRGVDSYEQYF
TRBJ2-1	TRBV18	.	TRBD2	TGTGCCAGCTCACTTCGGACTAGAGACAATGAGCAGTTCTTC	CASSLRTRDNEQFF
TRBJ1-2	TRBV5-1	.	TRBD1	TGCGCCAGCAGCTTACAGGGGATCTATGGCTACACCTTC	CASSLQGIYGYTF
TRBJ1-2	TRBV24-1	.	.	TGTGCCACCAGTGATTGGGAGGATTATGGCTACACCTTC	CATSDWEDYGYTF
TRBJ1-1	TRBV5-1	.	TRBD1	TGCGCCAGCAGCAGAACGGACAGGGGGCGGGACACTGAAGCTTTCTTT	CASSRTDRGRDTEAFF
TRBJ2-3	TRBV7-2	.	TRBD1	TGTGCCAGCAGCTTAGGACAGGGCCCAGATACGCAGTATTTT	CASSLGQGPDTQYF
TRBJ2-3	TRBV4-1	.	TRBD2	TGCGCCAGCAGCCCCCTAGCGGGGGGACCAGATACGCAGTATTTT	CASSPLAGGPDTQYF
TRBJ2-5	TRBV2	.	.	TGTGCCAGCAGTGGGTCAGCCCAAGAGACCCAGTACTTC	CASSGSAQETQYF
TRBJ1-1	TRBV7-9	.	.	TGTGCCAGCAGCACGAGGACAGAGGACACTGAAGCTTTCTTT	CASSTRTEDTEAFF
TRBJ2-5	TRBV24-1	.	.	TGTGCCACCAGTGATTTCCCCAGTCAAGAGACCCAGTACTTC	CATSDFPSQETQYF
TRBJ1-6	TRBV5-1	.	TRBD1	TGCGCCAGCAGACCGGGGCCCGGACAGGGGGAGGGTAATTCACCCCTCCACTTT	CASRPGPGQGEGNSPLHF
TRBJ2-5	TRBV18	.	.	TGTGCCAGCTCACCAGAGGGCCGGGAGACCCAGTACTTC	CASSPEGRETQYF
TRBJ2-2	TRBV11-3	once	.	TGTGCCAGCAGCTTAGGGGGAGGCACCGGGGAGCTGTTTTTT	CASSLGGGTGELFF